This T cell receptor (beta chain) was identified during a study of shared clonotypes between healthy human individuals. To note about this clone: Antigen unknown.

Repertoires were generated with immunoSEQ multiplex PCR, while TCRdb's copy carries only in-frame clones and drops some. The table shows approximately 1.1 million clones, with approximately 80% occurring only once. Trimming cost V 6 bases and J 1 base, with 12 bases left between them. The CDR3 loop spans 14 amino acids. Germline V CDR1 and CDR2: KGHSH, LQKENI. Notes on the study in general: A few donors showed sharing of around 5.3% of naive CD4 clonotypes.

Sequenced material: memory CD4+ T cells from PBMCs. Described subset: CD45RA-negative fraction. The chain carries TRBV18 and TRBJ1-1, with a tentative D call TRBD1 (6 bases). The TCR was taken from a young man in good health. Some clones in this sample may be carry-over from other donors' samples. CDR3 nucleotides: TGTGCCAGCTCGATGGACAGCCCGAACACTGAAGCTTTCTTT. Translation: CASSMDSPNTEAFF.